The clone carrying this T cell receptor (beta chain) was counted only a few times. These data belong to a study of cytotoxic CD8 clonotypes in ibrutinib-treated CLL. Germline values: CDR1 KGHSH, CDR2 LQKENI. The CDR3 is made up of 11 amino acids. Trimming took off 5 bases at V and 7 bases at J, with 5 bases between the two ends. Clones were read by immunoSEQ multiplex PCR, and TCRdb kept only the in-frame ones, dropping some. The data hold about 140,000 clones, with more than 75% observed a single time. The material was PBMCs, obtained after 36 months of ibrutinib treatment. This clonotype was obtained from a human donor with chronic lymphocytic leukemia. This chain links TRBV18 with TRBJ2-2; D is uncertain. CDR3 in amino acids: CASSVNGELFF. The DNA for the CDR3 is TGTGCCAGCTCAGTAAACGGGGAGCTGTTTTTT.